These 9 T cell receptor beta chains share one sample of origin, sequenced in a study of CD8 T cells in Susac syndrome. Random hexamers were used to reverse transcribe 0.5 to 1 ug of RNA. TCRdb used MiXCR to reprocess the immunoSEQ multiplex PCR reads, holding one entry per CDR3 protein. Altogether 120,000 or so distinct CDR3 sequences are present, roughly 94% being singletons, with the ten largest covering less than 0.3%. The sequencing input was CD8+ T cells from PBMCs. Receptors originate from a human donor with Susac syndrome.

The rearrangement links TRBV25-1 to TRBJ2-2, with D maybe TRBD2 (5 bases). The CDR3 is 14 residues long. V dropped 1 base and J dropped 4 bases, with 7 bases sitting between them. From germline, CDR1 is MGHDK and CDR2 SYGVNS. The CDR3 nucleotides are TGTGCCAGCAGTGAATCTGAGGGCACCGGGGAGCTGTTTTTT. Protein sequence: CASSESEGTGELFF.

The chain combines TRBV24-1 with TRBJ2-1; 7 bases fit TRBD2. The CDR3 has 18 amino acids. The V and J ends lost 3 bases and 0 bases, in that order; junction bases with no gene match: 10. Per germline, CDR1 KGHDR and CDR2 SFDVKD. DNA for the CDR3: TGTGCCACCAGTGATCTCTGGGGCGGGGGTAGCTCCTACAATGAGCAGTTCTTC. The encoded protein is CATSDLWGGGSSYNEQFF.

The V gene is TRBV19, the J gene TRBJ2-7; D might be TRBD1 or TRBD2, each matching 6 bases. Germline CDR1 and CDR2: LNHDA and SQIVND (reference sequence). V was trimmed by 6 bases and J by 5 bases, leaving 14 bases between them. The CDR3 is 13 residues long. The CDR3 DNA follows: TGTGCCAGTAGCCCGGGGGCGGTCAACGAGCAGTACTTC. This translates into CASSPGAVNEQYF.

The gene calls are TRBV13 and TRBJ2-7; D may correspond to TRBD1 or TRBD2 (5 bases each). The length of the CDR3 is 14 residues. Germline lookup yields CDR1 PRHDT and CDR2 FYEKMQ (reference sequence). Between the trimmed V and J ends, which lost 5 bases and 2 bases, there was a span of 13 bases. DNA for the CDR3: TGTGCCAGCAGCCGCCGGGACGGAGCCTACGAGCAGTACTTC. Its protein product is CASSRRDGAYEQYF.

The V gene is TRBV27, the J gene TRBJ2-1; 7 bases map to TRBD2. The CDR3 has 16 amino acids. Germline V CDR1 and CDR2: MNHEY, SMNVEV (reference sequence). The J segment lost 0 bases and the V segment lost 5 bases, leaving 7 bases of the junction unmatched. CDR3 loop: CASSPPGGGSYNEQFF. The CDR3 DNA is TGTGCCAGCAGTCCCCCCGGCGGGGGCTCCTACAATGAGCAGTTCTTC.

This sequence joins TRBV5-6 and TRBJ1-3; no clear D. The CDR3 spans 17 residues. Between the trimmed V and J ends, which lost 4 bases and 1 base, there was a span of 18 bases. Looked up from germline, CDR1 is SGHDT and CDR2 is YYEEEE. The CDR3 loop is CASSLQGPTRSGNTIYF. DNA of the CDR3: TGTGCCAGCAGCCTCCAAGGACCGACAAGATCTGGAAACACCATATATTTT.

The chain recombines TRBV15 with TRBJ2-7, with D possibly matching TRBD1 (6 bases). This CDR3 comprises 15 residues. Trimming stripped 2 bases from V and 5 bases from J, with 16 bases between. Germline CDR1 and CDR2: LNHNV and YYDKDF (reference sequence). For the CDR3, the DNA is TGTGCCACCAGCAGACCCGGGGCAGGGGACCACGAGCAGTACTTC. Its protein product is CATSRPGAGDHEQYF.

The chain is built from TRBV14 and TRBJ2-5; the D gene is possibly TRBD1 (5 bases). The CDR3 totals 13 residues. Germline V gene data show CDR1 as SGHDN and CDR2 as FVKESK. V was pared by 4 bases and J by 10 bases, with 16 bases between. CDR3 protein: CASSLGRQFHQYF. As DNA, the CDR3 is TGTGCCAGCAGCCTGGGGCGGCAGTTCCACCAGTACTTC.

The V gene is TRBV7-9, the J gene TRBJ1-1; D is perhaps TRBD1 (5 bases). Germline V CDR1 and CDR2: SEHNR, FQNEAQ (reference sequence). Trimming left V 5 bases short and J 1 base short, with 14 bases between. CDR3 length equals 15 residues. The CDR3 region has the DNA TGTGCCAGCAGCCCCCGGGACGGACCGAACACTGAAGCTTTCTTT. This encodes CASSPRDGPNTEAFF.